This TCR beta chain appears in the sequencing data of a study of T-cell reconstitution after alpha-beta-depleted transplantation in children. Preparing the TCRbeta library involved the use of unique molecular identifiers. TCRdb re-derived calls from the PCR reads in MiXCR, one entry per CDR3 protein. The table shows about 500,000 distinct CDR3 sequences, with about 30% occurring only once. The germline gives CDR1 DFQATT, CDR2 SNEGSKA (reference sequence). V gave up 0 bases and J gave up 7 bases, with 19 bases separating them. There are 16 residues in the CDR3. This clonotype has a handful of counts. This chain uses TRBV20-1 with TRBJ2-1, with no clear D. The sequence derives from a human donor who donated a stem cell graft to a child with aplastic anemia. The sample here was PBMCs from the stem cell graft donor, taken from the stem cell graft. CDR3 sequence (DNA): TGCAGTGCTAGAGATTTGCGGCACACCCTAGGGAATGAGCAGTTCTTC. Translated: CSARDLRHTLGNEQFF.